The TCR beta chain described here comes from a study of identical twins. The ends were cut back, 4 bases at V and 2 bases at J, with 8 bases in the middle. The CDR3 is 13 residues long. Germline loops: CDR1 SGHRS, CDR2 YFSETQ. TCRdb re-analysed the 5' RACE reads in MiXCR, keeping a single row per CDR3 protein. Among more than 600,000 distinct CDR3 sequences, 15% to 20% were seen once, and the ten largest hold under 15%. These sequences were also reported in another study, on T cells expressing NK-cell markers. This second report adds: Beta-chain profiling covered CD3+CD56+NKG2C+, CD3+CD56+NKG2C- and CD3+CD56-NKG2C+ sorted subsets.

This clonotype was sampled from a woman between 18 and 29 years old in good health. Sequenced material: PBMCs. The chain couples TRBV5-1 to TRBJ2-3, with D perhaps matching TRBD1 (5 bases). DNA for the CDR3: TGCGCCAGCAGCACGGACATCACAGATACGCAGTATTTT. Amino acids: CASSTDITDTQYF.